The 17 T cell receptor beta chains below were found in one sample sequenced in a study of molecular identifiers for immune sequencing clone quantification. TCRdb re-analysed the PCR reads in MiXCR, keeping a single row per CDR3 protein. Counted here are more than 450,000 distinct CDR3 sequences, 25% occurring once; the ten biggest clones make up under 0.85%. Source material: naive CD8+ T cells from blood, with Jurkat cell RNA spiked in. Subset defined: FACS-sorted CD8+CD4-CCR7+CD45RA+ naive T cells. These receptors originate from a human donor in good health. Some libraries in this study had Jurkat cell RNA spiked in.

This clonotype was observed many times. V is TRBV28 and J is TRBJ1-5, with TRBD1 as a possible D gene (5 bases). The CDR3 runs 15 residues. V was clipped by 4 bases and J by 4 bases, with 14 bases between them. CDR1 is MDHEN, CDR2 SYDVKM, per germline. Written as DNA, the CDR3 is TGTGCCAGCAGTTATGGGGCCTCCTCAAATCAGCCCCAGCATTTT. As protein: CASSYGASSNQPQHF.

This clonotype was found many times. This chain links TRBV6-2 or TRBV6-3 with TRBJ2-3; D gene uncertain. V was clipped by 2 bases and J by 2 bases, with 11 bases between them. Germline CDR1 is MNHEY and CDR2 is SVGEGT. The CDR3 is 15 amino acids. DNA for the CDR3: TGTGCCAGCAGTTACCCTTGGAGCGACACAGATACGCAGTATTTT. Residues: CASSYPWSDTDTQYF.

The chain combines TRBV29-1 with TRBJ1-1; 10 bases match TRBD1. The CDR3 sequence is 14 residues long. V lost 2 bases to trimming and J lost 5 bases; unmatched junction nucleotides: 5. CDR1 and CDR2 from the germline V gene are SQVTM and ANQGSEA. The CDR3: CSVEIWGQGTEAFF. The CDR3, as DNA: TGCAGCGTTGAAATTTGGGGACAGGGGACTGAAGCTTTCTTT.

This clonotype was counted between two and nine times. The CDR3 nucleotides are TGTGCCAGCAGCTTACAGCCCAGCTCCTACAATGAGCAGTTCTTC. Translation gives CASSLQPSSYNEQFF. This chain joins TRBV7-9 and TRBJ2-1; D is unresolved. V lost 2 bases to trimming and J lost 0 bases, with 8 bases between them. Germline assignment: CDR1 SEHNR and CDR2 FQNEAQ (reference sequence). The CDR3 extends over 15 amino acids.

The chain couples TRBV6-5 to TRBJ2-5; D uncertain. V lost 8 bases and J 4 bases, leaving 23 bases between the germline ends. The CDR3 sequence is 16 residues long. Per germline, CDR1 MNHEY and CDR2 SVGAGI. CDR3: CASARTGVGRRETQYF. CDR3 DNA: TGTGCCAGCGCCCGAACTGGAGTAGGCAGAAGAGAGACCCAGTACTTC.

Points on this clonotype: Just one base apart from a much larger clone, this may be a read error. The V gene is TRBV7-9, the J gene TRBJ2-3, with TRBD2 identical over 10 bases. The trim removed 3 bases at V and 6 bases at J, leaving 9 bases unmatched. Germline assignment: CDR1 SEHNR and CDR2 FQNEAQ (reference sequence). This CDR3 spans 16 amino acids. CDR3: CASSFGLAVITDTQYF. The CDR3 nucleotides read TGTGCCAGCAGCTTTGGACTAGCGGTGATAACGGATACGCAGTATTTT.

This chain connects TRBV3-1 to TRBJ2-3; D is unclear. Germline-derived CDR1 and CDR2 are LGHDT and YNNKEL (reference sequence). V lost 1 base to trimming and J lost 4 bases, with 18 bases between them. CDR3 length: 17 amino acids. The CDR3 protein is CASSQGLLAHAADTQYF. The CDR3 nucleotides read TGTGCCAGCAGCCAAGGCCTTTTAGCCCATGCCGCAGATACGCAGTATTTT.

This clonotype appeared many times. The chain recombines TRBV4-1 with TRBJ1-5, with 7 bases lining up with TRBD1. The CDR3 has 15 residues. J lost 4 bases, V lost 6 bases, and 9 bases had no gene match. CDR1 is MGHRA and CDR2 is YSYEKL in the germline V gene. CDR3: CASSVEDRLNQPQHF. The CDR3 DNA follows: TGCGCCAGCAGTGTAGAGGACAGGCTAAATCAGCCCCAGCATTTT.

The chain recombines TRBV7-8 with TRBJ1-1; TRBD1 is a possible D gene (6 bases). The CDR3 length is 14 residues. Per the germline V gene, CDR1 is SGHVS and CDR2 is FQNEAQ. The V end was cut by 6 bases, the J end by 2 bases, with 13 bases between. CDR3 sequence: CASRSRQENTEAFF. CDR3 DNA: TGTGCCAGCAGATCGAGACAGGAAAACACTGAAGCTTTCTTT.

This clonotype occurred many times. The chain recombines TRBV13 with TRBJ2-7, with 9 bases aligning to TRBD1. After removal of 3 bases from V and 5 bases from J, the junction contained 8 bases not matched to a gene. The CDR3 is 15 amino acids. CDR1 is PRHDT and CDR2 is FYEKMQ in the germline V gene (reference sequence). The CDR3 DNA follows: TGTGCCAGCAGCTTTGGCGACAGGGGGATTAACGAGCAGTACTTC. Translation: CASSFGDRGINEQYF.

The chain couples TRBV4-3 to TRBJ2-7; 10 bases are shared with TRBD1. The CDR3 length is 15 residues. The V segment lost 3 bases and the J segment 4 bases; nucleotides outside the gene matches: 6. Germline loops: CDR1 LGHNA, CDR2 YSLEER. The CDR3 is CASSQGTGAIYEQYF. CDR3 DNA sequence: TGCGCCAGCAGCCAGGGGACAGGGGCGATTTACGAGCAGTACTTC.

At least ten counts were recorded for this clonotype. The chain has TRBV7-2 and TRBJ1-1, with D tentatively TRBD1 (5 bases). Deletions cut 5 bases from V and 6 bases from J, with 16 bases between. The CDR3 spans 14 residues. From germline, CDR1 is SGHTA and CDR2 FQGNSA. CDR3 sequence (DNA): TGTGCCAGCAGCGAAATACGGGGCGAGGCTGAAGCTTTCTTT. Protein sequence: CASSEIRGEAEAFF.

A word on this clonotype: This may stem from a read error, because a much larger clone lies one nucleotide away. The chain has TRBV14 and TRBJ2-5; D possibly matches TRBD1 or TRBD2 (5 bases each). Trimming took 0 bases from V and 10 from J, leaving 15 bases between them. The CDR3 consists of 14 residues. Germline V gene lookup returns CDR1 SGHDN and CDR2 FVKESK. CDR3 protein: CASSQDWDPQSQYF. DNA for the CDR3: TGTGCCAGCAGCCAAGATTGGGACCCGCAGAGCCAGTACTTC.

The V call is TRBV4-2, the J call TRBJ2-1; TRBD2 is a possible D gene (5 bases). Trimming left V 0 bases short and J 6 bases short, with 12 bases between. This CDR3 contains 15 residues. In germline, CDR1 is LGHNA, CDR2 YNFKEQ. CDR3 coding DNA: TGTGCCAGCAGCCAAGATCCTAGCCCCCTCAATGAGCAGTTCTTC. It encodes CASSQDPSPLNEQFF.

CDR3 DNA sequence: TGTGCCAACAATTTATTTAGCAGGGGCTTAACTGGTGAGCAGTTCTTC. Encoded protein: CANNLFSRGLTGEQFF. This sequence joins TRBV13 and TRBJ2-1; D might be TRBD1 (6 bases). This CDR3 contains 16 residues. Germline CDR1 is PRHDT and CDR2 is FYEKMQ (reference sequence). V lost 10 bases and J 9 bases, leaving 28 bases between the germline ends.

This clonotype has at least ten counts. The chain has TRBV20-1 and TRBJ1-5; D call uncertain. CDR1 and CDR2 (germline): DFQATT, SNEGSKA (reference sequence). The CDR3 contains 17 residues. With 0 bases removed from V and 1 base from J, the gap between germline ends came to 16 bases. This CDR3 reads CSAREADPRMSNQPQHF. CDR3 bases: TGCAGTGCTAGAGAGGCGGACCCCCGGATGAGCAATCAGCCCCAGCATTTT.

This chain uses TRBV6-2 or TRBV6-3 with TRBJ1-1, with a tentative D call TRBD1 (6 bases). Germline V gene lookup returns CDR1 MNHEY and CDR2 SVGEGT. This CDR3 is 12 amino acids long. V lost 9 bases to trimming and J lost 6 bases, with 14 bases between them. This CDR3 reads CASGGQAPEAFF. For the CDR3, the DNA is TGTGCCAGTGGGGGGCAAGCGCCTGAAGCTTTCTTT.